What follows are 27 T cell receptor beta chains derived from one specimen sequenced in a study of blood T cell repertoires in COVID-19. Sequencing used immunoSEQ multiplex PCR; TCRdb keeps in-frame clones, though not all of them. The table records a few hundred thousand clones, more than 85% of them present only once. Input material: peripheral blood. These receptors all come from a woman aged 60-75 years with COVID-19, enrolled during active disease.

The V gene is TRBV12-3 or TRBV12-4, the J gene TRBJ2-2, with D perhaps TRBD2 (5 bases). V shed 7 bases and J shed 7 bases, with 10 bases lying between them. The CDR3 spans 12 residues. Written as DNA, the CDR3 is TGTGCCAGCATCCGAGGGAGCGGGGAGCTGTTTTTT. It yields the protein CASIRGSGELFF.

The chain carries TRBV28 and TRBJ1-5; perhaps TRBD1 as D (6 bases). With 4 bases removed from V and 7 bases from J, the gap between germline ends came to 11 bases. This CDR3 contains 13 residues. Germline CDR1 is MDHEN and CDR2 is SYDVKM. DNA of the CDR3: TGTGCCAGCAGTTCAGGGGAGGGACAGCCCCAGCATTTT. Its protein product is CASSSGEGQPQHF. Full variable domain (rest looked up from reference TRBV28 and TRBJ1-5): DVKVTQSSRYLVKRTGEKVFLECVQDMDHENMFWYRQDPGLGLRLIYFSYDVKMKEKGDIPEGYSVSREKKERFSLILESASTNQTSMYLCASSSGEGQPQHFGDGTRLSIL.

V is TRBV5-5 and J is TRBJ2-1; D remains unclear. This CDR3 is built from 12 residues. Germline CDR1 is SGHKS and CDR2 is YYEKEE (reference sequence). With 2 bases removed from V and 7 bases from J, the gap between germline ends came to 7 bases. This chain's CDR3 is CASSFTENEQFF. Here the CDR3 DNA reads TGTGCCAGCAGCTTTACAGAGAATGAGCAGTTCTTC.

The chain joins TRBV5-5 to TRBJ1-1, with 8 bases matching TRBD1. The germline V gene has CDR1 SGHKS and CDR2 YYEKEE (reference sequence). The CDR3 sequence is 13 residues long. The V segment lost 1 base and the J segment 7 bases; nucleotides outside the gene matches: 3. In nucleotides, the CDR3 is TGTGCCAGCAGCTTGTTAGGACAGGGTGAAGCTTTCTTT. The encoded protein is CASSLLGQGEAFF.

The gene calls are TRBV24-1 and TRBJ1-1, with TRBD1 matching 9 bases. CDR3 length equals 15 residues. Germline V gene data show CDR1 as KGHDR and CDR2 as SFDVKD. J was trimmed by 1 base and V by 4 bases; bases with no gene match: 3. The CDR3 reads CATSETGGSNTEAFF. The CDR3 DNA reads TGTGCCACCAGTGAAACAGGGGGCTCGAACACTGAAGCTTTCTTT.

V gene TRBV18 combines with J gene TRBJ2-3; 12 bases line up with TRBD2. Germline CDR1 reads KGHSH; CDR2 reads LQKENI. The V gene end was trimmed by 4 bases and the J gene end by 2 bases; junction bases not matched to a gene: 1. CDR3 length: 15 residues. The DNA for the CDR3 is TGTGCCAGCTCACGGACTAGCGGGGACACAGATACGCAGTATTTT. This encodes CASSRTSGDTDTQYF. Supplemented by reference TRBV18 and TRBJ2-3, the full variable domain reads NAGVMQNPRHLVRRRGQEARLRCSPMKGHSHVYWYRQLPEEGLKFMVYLQKENIIDESGMPKERFSAEFPKEGPSILRIQQVVRGDSAAYFCASSRTSGDTDTQYFGPGTRLTVL.

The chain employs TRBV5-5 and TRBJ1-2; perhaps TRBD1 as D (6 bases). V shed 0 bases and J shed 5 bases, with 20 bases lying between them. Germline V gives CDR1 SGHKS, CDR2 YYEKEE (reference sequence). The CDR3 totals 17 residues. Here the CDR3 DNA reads TGTGCCAGCAGCTTGGAGAGGGGACGGGACATACGGTATGGCTACACCTTC. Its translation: CASSLERGRDIRYGYTF.

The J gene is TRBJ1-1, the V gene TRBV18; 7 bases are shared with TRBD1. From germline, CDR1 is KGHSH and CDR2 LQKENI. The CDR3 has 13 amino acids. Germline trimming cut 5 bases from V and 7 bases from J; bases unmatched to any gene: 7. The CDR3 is CASSADRRVEAFF. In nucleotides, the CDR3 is TGTGCCAGCTCAGCGGACAGGCGGGTTGAAGCTTTCTTT.

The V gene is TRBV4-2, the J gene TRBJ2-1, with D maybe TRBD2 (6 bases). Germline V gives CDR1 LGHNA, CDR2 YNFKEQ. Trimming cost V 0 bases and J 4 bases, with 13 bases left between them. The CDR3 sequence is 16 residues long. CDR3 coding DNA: TGTGCCAGCAGCCAAGATTTTAGGGACTTTTACAATGAGCAGTTCTTC. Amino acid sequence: CASSQDFRDFYNEQFF.

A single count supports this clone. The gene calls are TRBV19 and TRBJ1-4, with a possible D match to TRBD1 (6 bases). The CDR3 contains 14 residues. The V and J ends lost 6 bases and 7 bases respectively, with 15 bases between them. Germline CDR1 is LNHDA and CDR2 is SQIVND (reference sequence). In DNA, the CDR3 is TGTGCCAGTAGCCGGACAGACTGGGGTGAAAAACTGTTTTTT. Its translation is CASSRTDWGEKLFF.

The CDR3 DNA sequence: TGTGCCAGCAAAAACACAGGGGATCAGCCCCAGCATTTT. Translation: CASKNTGDQPQHF. This sequence joins TRBV2 and TRBJ1-5; 7 positions match TRBD1. This CDR3 comprises 13 residues. Germline V gene sequence: CDR1 SNHLY, CDR2 FYNNEI. V shed 7 bases, J shed 5 bases, and the junction held 5 bases outside the gene matches. The whole variable domain, filled in from reference TRBV2 and TRBJ1-5, reads EPEVTQTPSHQVTQMGQEVILRCVPISNHLYFYWYRQILGQKVEFLVSFYNNEISEKSEIFDDQFSVERPDGSNFTLKIRSTKLEDSAMYFCASKNTGDQPQHFGDGTRLSIL.

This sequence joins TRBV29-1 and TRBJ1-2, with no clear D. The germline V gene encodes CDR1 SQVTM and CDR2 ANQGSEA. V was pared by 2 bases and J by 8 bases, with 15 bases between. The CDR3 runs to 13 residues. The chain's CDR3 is CSVENVWSSGYTF. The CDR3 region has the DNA TGCAGCGTTGAAAATGTATGGAGTTCGGGCTACACCTTC.

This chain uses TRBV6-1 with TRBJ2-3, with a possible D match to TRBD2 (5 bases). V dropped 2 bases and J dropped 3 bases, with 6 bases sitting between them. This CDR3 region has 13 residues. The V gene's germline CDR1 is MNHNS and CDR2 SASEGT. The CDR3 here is CASSERRTDTQYF. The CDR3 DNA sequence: TGTGCCAGCAGTGAAAGGAGGACAGATACGCAGTATTTT.

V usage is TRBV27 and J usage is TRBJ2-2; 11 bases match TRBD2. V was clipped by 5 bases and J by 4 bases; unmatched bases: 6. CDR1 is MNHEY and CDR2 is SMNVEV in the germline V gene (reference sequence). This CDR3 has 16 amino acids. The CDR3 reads CASSRALAGATGELFF. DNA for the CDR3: TGTGCCAGCAGTAGAGCACTAGCGGGAGCCACCGGGGAGCTGTTTTTT.

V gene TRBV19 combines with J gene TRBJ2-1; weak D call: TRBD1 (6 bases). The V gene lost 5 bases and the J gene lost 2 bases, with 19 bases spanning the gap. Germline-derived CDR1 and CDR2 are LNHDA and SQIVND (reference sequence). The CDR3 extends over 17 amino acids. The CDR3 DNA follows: TGTGCCAGTAGTTCCTCATCGATCGACAGGCCCTACAATGAGCAGTTCTTC. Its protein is CASSSSSIDRPYNEQFF.

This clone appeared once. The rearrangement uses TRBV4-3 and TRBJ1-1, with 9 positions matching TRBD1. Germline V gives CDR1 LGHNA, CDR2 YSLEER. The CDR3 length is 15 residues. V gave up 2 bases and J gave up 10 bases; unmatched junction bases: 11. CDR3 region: CASSQRSGQGTGAFF. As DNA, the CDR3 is TGCGCCAGCAGCCAAAGGTCCGGACAGGGGACGGGAGCTTTCTTT.

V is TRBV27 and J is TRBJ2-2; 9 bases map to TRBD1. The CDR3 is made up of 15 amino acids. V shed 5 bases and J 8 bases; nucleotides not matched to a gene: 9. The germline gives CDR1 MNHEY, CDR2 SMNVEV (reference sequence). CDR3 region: CASSGDRGGVGELFF. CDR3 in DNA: TGTGCCAGCAGTGGTGACAGGGGGGGGGTGGGGGAGCTGTTTTTT.

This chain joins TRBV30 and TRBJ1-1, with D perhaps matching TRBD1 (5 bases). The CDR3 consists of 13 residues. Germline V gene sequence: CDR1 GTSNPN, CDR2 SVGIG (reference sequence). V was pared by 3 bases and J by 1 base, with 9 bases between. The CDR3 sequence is CAWRSTGNTEAFF. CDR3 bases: TGTGCCTGGAGGAGTACAGGGAACACTGAAGCTTTCTTT.

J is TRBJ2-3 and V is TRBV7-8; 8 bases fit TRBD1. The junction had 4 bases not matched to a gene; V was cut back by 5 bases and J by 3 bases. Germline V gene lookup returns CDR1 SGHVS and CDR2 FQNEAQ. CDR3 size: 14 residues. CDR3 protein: CASSRTGGTDTQYF. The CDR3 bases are TGTGCCAGCAGCCGTACAGGGGGTACAGATACGCAGTATTTT.

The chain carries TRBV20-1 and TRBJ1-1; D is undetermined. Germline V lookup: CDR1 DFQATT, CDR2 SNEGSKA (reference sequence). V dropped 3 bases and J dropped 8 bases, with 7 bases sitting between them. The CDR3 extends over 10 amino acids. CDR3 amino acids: CSASHSEAFF. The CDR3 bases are TGCAGTGCTAGTCACAGCGAAGCTTTCTTT.

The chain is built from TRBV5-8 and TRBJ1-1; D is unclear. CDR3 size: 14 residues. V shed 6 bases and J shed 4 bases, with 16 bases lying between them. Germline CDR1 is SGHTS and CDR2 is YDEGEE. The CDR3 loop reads CASITRVMGTEAFF. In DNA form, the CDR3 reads TGTGCCAGCATCACCCGGGTTATGGGCACTGAAGCTTTCTTT.

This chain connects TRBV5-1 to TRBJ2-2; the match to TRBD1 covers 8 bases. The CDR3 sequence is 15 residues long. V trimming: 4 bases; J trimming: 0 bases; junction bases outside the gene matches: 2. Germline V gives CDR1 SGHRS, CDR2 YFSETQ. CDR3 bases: TGCGCCAGCAGCCAGGGACAGGCGAACACCGGGGAGCTGTTTTTT. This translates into CASSQGQANTGELFF.

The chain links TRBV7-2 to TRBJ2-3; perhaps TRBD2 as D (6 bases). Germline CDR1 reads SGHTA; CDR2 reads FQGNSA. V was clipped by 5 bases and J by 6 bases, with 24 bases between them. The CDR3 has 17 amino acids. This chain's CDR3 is CASSPVMRGLKSDTQYF. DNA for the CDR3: TGTGCCAGCAGCCCAGTGATGCGGGGACTGAAGTCCGATACGCAGTATTTT.

CDR3 DNA sequence: TGTGCCAGCAGCCAAGATGCTAGCGGCCTCAATGAGCAGTTCTTC. Its protein product is CASSQDASGLNEQFF. The rearrangement joins TRBV3-1 (or the pseudogene TRBV3-2) to TRBJ2-1, with TRBD2 matching 7 bases. Germline values: CDR1 LGHDT, CDR2 YNNKEL (reference sequence). The CDR3 is 15 amino acids. J lost 6 bases, V lost 0 bases, and 5 bases had no gene match.

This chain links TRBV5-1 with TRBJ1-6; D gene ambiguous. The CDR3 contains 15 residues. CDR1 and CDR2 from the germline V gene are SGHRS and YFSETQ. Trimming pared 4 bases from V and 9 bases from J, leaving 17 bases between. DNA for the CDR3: TGCGCCAGCAGCCGGGAGCCTTATGGGAGTTCACCCCTCCACTTT. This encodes CASSREPYGSSPLHF. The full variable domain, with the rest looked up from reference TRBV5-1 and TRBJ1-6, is KAGVTQTPRYLIKTRGQQVTLSCSPISGHRSVSWYQQTPGQGLQFLFEYFSETQRNKGNFPGRFSGRQFSNSRSEMNVSTLELGDSALYLCASSREPYGSSPLHFGNGTRLTVT.

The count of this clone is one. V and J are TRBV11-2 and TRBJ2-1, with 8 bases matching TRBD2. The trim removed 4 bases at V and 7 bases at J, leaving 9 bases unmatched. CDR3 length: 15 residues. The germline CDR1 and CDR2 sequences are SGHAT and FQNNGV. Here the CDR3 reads CASSSGTRYSNEQFF. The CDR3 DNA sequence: TGTGCCAGCAGCTCCGGGACTAGATACTCGAATGAGCAGTTCTTC.

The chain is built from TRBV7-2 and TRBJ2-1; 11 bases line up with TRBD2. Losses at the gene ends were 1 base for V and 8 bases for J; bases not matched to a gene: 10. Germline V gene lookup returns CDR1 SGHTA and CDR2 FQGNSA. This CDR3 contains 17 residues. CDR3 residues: CASSLVVAGGPGDEQFF. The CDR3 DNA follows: TGTGCCAGCAGCTTAGTGGTAGCGGGAGGGCCTGGGGATGAGCAGTTCTTC.